A selection of T cell receptor beta chains follows, all from one sample in a study of cytomegalovirus exposure and HLA in healthy donors. Method: immunoSEQ multiplex PCR; TCRdb's copy keeps in-frame clones and lacks some. The repertoire consists of some 100,000 clones, with roughly four fifths occurring once and the leading ten covering roughly 15%. The sample taken for sequencing was PBMCs. All receptors come from a male donor in good health and CMV-seropositive. CDR3s include the opening cysteine and the closing phenylalanine or tryptophan. A D gene is named only where the DNA matches it firmly. Size is omitted from some rows. Given values are once, few, many or a class for expanded clones.

v_call	j_call	clone_size	d_call	cdr3_nt	cdr3_aa
TRBV4-1	TRBJ2-3	few	TRBD2	TGCGCCAGCAGCCCGACCCATAGCGGGGGGACAGATACGCAGTATTTT	CASSPTHSGGTDTQYF
TRBV7-9	TRBJ2-5	.	TRBD2	TGTTCCAGCAGTTTAGGACTAGCGGGGGGGCCCTCCCAAGAGACCCAGTACTTC	CSSSLGLAGGPSQETQYF
TRBV10-2	TRBJ2-3	few	TRBD2	TGCGCCAGCAGTGAGTGGCCGGGGGGGGCAGATACGCAGTATTTT	CASSEWPGGADTQYF
TRBV6-1	TRBJ1-2	.	.	TGTGCCAGCAGTGAATCAGTCCTCTCCTATGGCTACACCTTC	CASSESVLSYGYTF
TRBV2	TRBJ1-4	few	.	TGTGCCAGCAGTATGACAGTGGTTTCTGAAAAACTGTTTTTT	CASSMTVVSEKLFF
TRBV4-3	TRBJ2-3	.	.	TGCGCCAGCAGCCGAGACCATCCAGATACGCAGTATTTT	CASSRDHPDTQYF
TRBV10-3	TRBJ2-7	.	TRBD1	TGTGCCATCAGTGACCTTAGGACAGGGGGCGATGACAACGAGCAGTACTTC	CAISDLRTGGDDNEQYF
TRBV28	TRBJ1-4	.	TRBD1	TGTGCCAGCAGTTCCCTGGGCAGGGGGTTGCAAGATGAAAAACTGTTTTTT	CASSSLGRGLQDEKLFF
TRBV19	TRBJ1-5	.	.	TGTGCCAGTAGTATTCCCAGATATAGCAATCAGCCCCAGCATTTT	CASSIPRYSNQPQHF
TRBV28	TRBJ1-2	.	TRBD1	TGTGCCAGCAGTTCCACCGGGACAGCCTATGGCTACACCTTC	CASSSTGTAYGYTF
TRBV21-1	TRBJ2-6	few	.	TGTGCCAGCAGCATAAGGGGACAGATCATATCTGGGGCCAACGTCCTGACTTTC	CASSIRGQIISGANVLTF
TRBV7-6	TRBJ1-2	.	.	TGTGCCAGCAGCACAATAACAGGGATTGGCTACACCTTC	CASSTITGIGYTF
TRBV19	TRBJ2-2	few	.	TGTGCCAGTAGTATAGAGCAGGGGTTGTGGGCCGGGGAGCTGTTTTTT	CASSIEQGLWAGELFF
TRBV6-1	TRBJ1-5	.	.	TGTGCCAGCAGTGAAGATCAGGGGCCCCAGCATTTT	CASSEDQGPQHF
TRBV5-6	TRBJ1-2	.	TRBD1	TGTGCCAGCAGCTCCGGAGGGGACAGCGACTATGGCTACACCTTC	CASSSGGDSDYGYTF
TRBV7-2	TRBJ2-1	.	TRBD1	TGTGCCAGCAGTCCCGCCCGGGACAGGATGTACAATGAGCAGTTCTTC	CASSPARDRMYNEQFF
TRBV18	TRBJ2-3	.	TRBD2	TGTGCCAGCTCACCAGGACTAGACCGAGCAGATACGCAGTATTTT	CASSPGLDRADTQYF
TRBV30	TRBJ2-5	.	.	TGTGCCTGGGCCGCAGGGTCCACCCAGTACTTC	CAWAAGSTQYF
TRBV7-2	TRBJ2-1	.	.	TGTGCCAGCAGCTTGCGGCATGCCCCCTCCTACAATGAGCAGTTCTTC	CASSLRHAPSYNEQFF
TRBV5-4	TRBJ1-4	once	TRBD1	TGTGCCAGCAGCTTGGGACAGGGGGCTGCTAATGAAAAACTGTTTTTT	CASSLGQGAANEKLFF
TRBV11-2	TRBJ2-7	.	.	TGTGCCAGCAGCGTTGGACTAATCAACGAGCAGTACTTC	CASSVGLINEQYF
TRBV29-1	TRBJ2-5	few	.	TGCAGCGCCCTAGGGGAAGGCCAAGAGACCCAGTACTTC	CSALGEGQETQYF
TRBV15	TRBJ1-1	.	.	TGTGCCTCTTCAACCGGGTACACTGAAGCTTTCTTT	CASSTGYTEAFF
TRBV7-9	TRBJ1-4	.	TRBD1	TGTGCCAGCAGCTTAGAACAGGGGAATGAAAAACTGTTTTTT	CASSLEQGNEKLFF
TRBV9	TRBJ2-3	large	TRBD2	TGTGCCAGCAGCCCGGAGGCGGGGAGGGCGCAGTATTTT	CASSPEAGRAQYF
TRBV6-5	TRBJ2-7	.	TRBD1	TGTGCCAGCAGTCAGCCGGGACAGGCTGCCCGCGAGCAGTACTTC	CASSQPGQAAREQYF
TRBV19	TRBJ2-2	.	TRBD2	TGTGCCAGTAGGGGACTAGCGGGGGCGGGGTTGACCGGGGAGCTGTTTTTT	CASRGLAGAGLTGELFF
TRBV7-2	TRBJ2-5	few	.	TGTGCCAGCAGCTCCGCGGTACAAGAGACCCAGTACTTC	CASSSAVQETQYF
TRBV5-1	TRBJ2-7	.	.	TGCGCCAGCACCCCGCTAGCCTCCTACGAGCAGTACTTC	CASTPLASYEQYF
TRBV4-2	TRBJ1-2	.	TRBD1	TGTGCCAGCAGCCAAGACGGTGGACAGGGAAATGGCTACACCTTC	CASSQDGGQGNGYTF
TRBV19	TRBJ2-7	.	TRBD1	TGTGCCAGTAGTTTAGCCGGGACAGGGGTCCACGAGCAGTACTTC	CASSLAGTGVHEQYF
TRBV5-6	TRBJ1-3	few	.	TGTGCCAGCAGCTCTATCGGCCGGGGACTAACTGGAAACACCATATATTTT	CASSSIGRGLTGNTIYF
TRBV19	TRBJ1-5	.	TRBD1	TGTGCCAGTAGTACTCGGGCTCTACAGGGGGCCTCGCATTTT	CASSTRALQGASHF
TRBV5-4	TRBJ1-2	once	TRBD1	TGTGCCAGCAGCATTACCGGGACAGCCCACCACTATGGCTACACCTTC	CASSITGTAHHYGYTF
TRBV4-1	TRBJ1-2	.	.	TGCGCCAGCAGCCAGCAATCAGGGGTACGCTATGGCTACACCTTC	CASSQQSGVRYGYTF
TRBV2	TRBJ1-1	.	TRBD1	TGTGCCAGCAGGAGGTCGACAGGGGGCGAGGAAGCTTTCTTT	CASRRSTGGEEAFF
TRBV6-6	TRBJ1-5	.	.	TGTGCCAGCAGTTACCACAGGGACAATCAGCCCCAGCATTTT	CASSYHRDNQPQHF
TRBV5-1	TRBJ2-1	.	.	TGCGCCAGCAGGCGGGGCGGAGATTTAAACAATGAGCAGTTCTTC	CASRRGGDLNNEQFF
TRBV5-4	TRBJ2-5	few	.	TGTGCCAGCAGCAATCCGTACCAAGAGACCCAGTACTTC	CASSNPYQETQYF
TRBV5-8	TRBJ1-4	.	.	TGTGCCAGCAGCTCTAACAGAGAAAAACTGTTTTTT	CASSSNREKLFF
TRBV9	TRBJ2-1	.	.	TGTGCCAGCAGCCCCAACAGGGTCACGGGTGAGCAGTTCTTC	CASSPNRVTGEQFF
TRBV5-4	TRBJ1-6	.	TRBD1	TGTGCCAGCCGACAGGGGAGCTCCTATAATTCACCCCTCCACTTT	CASRQGSSYNSPLHF
TRBV11-3	TRBJ1-1	.	TRBD1	TGTGCCAGCAGTTTGACAGGGCTGGACACTGAAGCTTTCTTT	CASSLTGLDTEAFF
TRBV29-1	TRBJ2-3	.	.	TGCAGCGTTCGAGACAGTCTTAGCACAGATACGCAGTATTTT	CSVRDSLSTDTQYF
TRBV19	TRBJ2-6	.	.	TGTGCCAGTAGTATTCAGGGGACTGGGGCCAACGTCCTGACTTTC	CASSIQGTGANVLTF
TRBV30	TRBJ1-6	.	.	TGTGCCTGGAGTGCTTCAAGGACAGAAAATAATTCACCCCTCCACTTT	CAWSASRTENNSPLHF
TRBV9	TRBJ1-2	.	TRBD1	TGTGCCAGCAGCGGGGACAGGGCGGCCTATGGCTACACCTTC	CASSGDRAAYGYTF
TRBV6-5	TRBJ2-2	once	.	TGTGCCAGCAGTTACTCGCGGGGGCTGAACACCGGGGAGCTGTTTTTT	CASSYSRGLNTGELFF
TRBV7-6	TRBJ2-5	.	.	TGTGCCAGCAGCTTATTTGTTTATAAAGGGGGAGAGTTCCAAGAGACCCAGTACTTC	CASSLFVYKGGEFQETQYF
TRBV5-1	TRBJ1-1	.	TRBD1	TGCGCCAGCAGCTCAGGACAGGGAATGAACACTGAAGCTTTCTTT	CASSSGQGMNTEAFF
TRBV11-2	TRBJ1-4	.	.	TGTGCCAGCAGCGATTGGACAGATGAAAAACTGTTTTTT	CASSDWTDEKLFF
TRBV19	TRBJ2-7	.	TRBD2	TGTGCCAGTAGTACTTCCCCTAGCGGGGGATCTGAGCAGTACTTC	CASSTSPSGGSEQYF